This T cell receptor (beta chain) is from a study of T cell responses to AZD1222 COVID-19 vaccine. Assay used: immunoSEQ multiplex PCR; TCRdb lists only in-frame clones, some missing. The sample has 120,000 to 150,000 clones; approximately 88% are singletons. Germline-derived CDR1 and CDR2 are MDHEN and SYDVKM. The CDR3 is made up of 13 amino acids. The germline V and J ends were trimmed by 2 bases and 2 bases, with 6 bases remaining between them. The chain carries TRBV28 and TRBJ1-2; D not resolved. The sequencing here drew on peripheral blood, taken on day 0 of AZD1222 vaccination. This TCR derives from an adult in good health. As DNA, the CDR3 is TGTGCCAGCAGTTTAAGGGAGAACTATGGCTACACCTTC. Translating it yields CASSLRENYGYTF.